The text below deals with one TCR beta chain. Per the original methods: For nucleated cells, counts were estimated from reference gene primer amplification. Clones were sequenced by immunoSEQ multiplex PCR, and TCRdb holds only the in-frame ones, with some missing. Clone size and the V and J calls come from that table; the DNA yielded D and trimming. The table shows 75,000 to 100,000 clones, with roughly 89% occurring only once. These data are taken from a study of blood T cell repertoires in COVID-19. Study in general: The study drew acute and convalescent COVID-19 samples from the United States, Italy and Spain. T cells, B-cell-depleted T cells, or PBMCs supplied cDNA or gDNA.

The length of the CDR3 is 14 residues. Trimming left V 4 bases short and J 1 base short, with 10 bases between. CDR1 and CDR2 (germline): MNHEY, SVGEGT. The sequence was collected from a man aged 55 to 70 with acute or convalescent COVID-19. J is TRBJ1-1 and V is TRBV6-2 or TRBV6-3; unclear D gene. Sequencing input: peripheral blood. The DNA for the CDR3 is TGTGCCAGCAGTTCTCTACCTAGGAACACTGAAGCTTTCTTT. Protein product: CASSSLPRNTEAFF.